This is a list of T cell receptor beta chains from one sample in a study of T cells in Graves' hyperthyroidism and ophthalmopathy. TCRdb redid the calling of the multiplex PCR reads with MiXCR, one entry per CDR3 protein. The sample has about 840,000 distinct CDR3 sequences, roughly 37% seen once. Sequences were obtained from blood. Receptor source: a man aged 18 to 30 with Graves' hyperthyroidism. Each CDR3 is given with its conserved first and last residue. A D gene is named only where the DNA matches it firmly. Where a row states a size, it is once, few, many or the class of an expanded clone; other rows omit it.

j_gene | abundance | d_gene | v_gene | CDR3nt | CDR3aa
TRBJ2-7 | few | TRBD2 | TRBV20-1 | TGCAGTGCTAGAGATGTACGCGGGGGGGCCTACGAGCAGTACTTC | CSARDVRGGAYEQYF
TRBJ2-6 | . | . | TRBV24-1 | TGTGCCACCAGTGATTTCCCGACTTTC | CATSDFPTF
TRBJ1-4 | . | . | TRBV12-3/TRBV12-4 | TGTGCCAGTGGGATGATGGGACACGGGAGGAAAAAACTGTTTTTT | CASGMMGHGRKKLFF
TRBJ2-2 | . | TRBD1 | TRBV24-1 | TGTGCCACCAGTGACCCCTACAGGGGGCTGTTTTTT | CATSDPYRGLFF
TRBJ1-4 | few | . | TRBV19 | TGTGTCACGAAGGGGTCTGAAAAACTGTTTTTT | CVTKGSEKLFF
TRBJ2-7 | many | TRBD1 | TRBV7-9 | TGTGCCAGCAGCCGTCCCGGGACAGGGGGCCACGAGCAGTACTTC | CASSRPGTGGHEQYF
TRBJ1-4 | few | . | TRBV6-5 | TGTGCCAGCAGTGCTCTCGGGGCAACTAATGAAAAACTGTTTTTT | CASSALGATNEKLFF
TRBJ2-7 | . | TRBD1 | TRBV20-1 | TGCAGTGCTGAGGGACAGGAGAGCTCCTACGAGCAGTACTTC | CSAEGQESSYEQYF
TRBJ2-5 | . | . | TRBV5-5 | TGTGCCAGCAAAACCGGTTGGGGCAGGGTCGGGGAAGAGACCCAGTACTTC | CASKTGWGRVGEETQYF
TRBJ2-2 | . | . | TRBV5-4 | TGTGCCAGCAGCTTGGTCGCGGGCACCGGGGAGCTGTTTTTT | CASSLVAGTGELFF
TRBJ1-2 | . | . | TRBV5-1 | TGCGCCAGCAGTCCTGACCCTTGGGCGGGGGCTCGTGGCTACACCTTC | CASSPDPWAGARGYTF
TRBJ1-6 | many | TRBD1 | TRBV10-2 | TGTGCCAGCAGGGACAGGGATGTTTCACCCCTCCACTTT | CASRDRDVSPLHF
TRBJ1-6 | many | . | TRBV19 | TGTGCCACCCAAAAGGACTGGAGAGATTCACCCCTCCACTTT | CATQKDWRDSPLHF
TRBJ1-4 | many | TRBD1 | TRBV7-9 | TGTGCCAGCAGCCCGGGACAGGGGTTGAGGGATGAAAAACTGTTTTTT | CASSPGQGLRDEKLFF
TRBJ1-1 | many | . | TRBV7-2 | TGTGCCAGCTCTGACTCCGGTCGCACTGAAGCTTTCTTT | CASSDSGRTEAFF
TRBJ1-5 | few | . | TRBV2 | TGTGCCAGCAGTGAGATAGGAACAGTTCCGAGCAATCAGCCCCAGCATTTT | CASSEIGTVPSNQPQHF
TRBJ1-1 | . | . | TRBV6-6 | TGTGCCAGCAGTTACGTCCAGGGTGAGACGAACACTGAAGCTTTCTTT | CASSYVQGETNTEAFF
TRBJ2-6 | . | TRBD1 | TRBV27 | TGTGCCAGCATCACGCTCCAGGGGGTACCAAACTCTGGGGCCAACGTCCTGACTTTC | CASITLQGVPNSGANVLTF
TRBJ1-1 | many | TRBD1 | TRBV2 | TGTGCCAGCGTATCGACAGGGGTAGGAATACCTGAAGCTTTCTTT | CASVSTGVGIPEAFF
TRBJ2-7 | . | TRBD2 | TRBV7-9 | TGTGCCAGCAGCTCCCACAGTGTGCGGGAGGTCTACGAGCAGTACTTC | CASSSHSVREVYEQYF
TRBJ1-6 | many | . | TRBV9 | TGTGCCAGCAGCGGGGCAGGGGATTCACCCCTCCACTTT | CASSGAGDSPLHF
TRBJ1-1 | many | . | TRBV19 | TGTGCCAGTAGTATAGGTGGCCTGGGGGCTTTCTTT | CASSIGGLGAFF
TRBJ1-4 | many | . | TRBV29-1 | TGCAGCGTTGGCTCGGGGGCAGAAAAACTGTTTTTT | CSVGSGAEKLFF
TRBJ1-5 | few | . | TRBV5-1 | TGCGCCAGCAGCTTGATGGGGGACCATCAGCCCCAGCATTTT | CASSLMGDHQPQHF
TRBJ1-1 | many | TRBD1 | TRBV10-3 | TGTGCCATGTCGGGACAGAAGAACACTGAAGCTTTCTTT | CAMSGQKNTEAFF
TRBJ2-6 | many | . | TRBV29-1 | TGCAGCGTTGAAGATCTCAGGGGACGAGGGGCCAACGTCCTGACTTTC | CSVEDLRGRGANVLTF
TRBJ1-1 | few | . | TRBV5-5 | TGTGCCAGCAGTTTGGGGTTGAGCACTGAAGCTTTCTTT | CASSLGLSTEAFF
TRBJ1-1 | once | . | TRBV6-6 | TGTGCCAGCAGCCCGGGACGCCCGGCGGAGGAAGCTTTCTTT | CASSPGRPAEEAFF
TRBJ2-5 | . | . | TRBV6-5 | TGTGCCTGCCGGCTAGCGCACCAAGAGACCCAGTACTTC | CACRLAHQETQYF
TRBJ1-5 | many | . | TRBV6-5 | TGTGCCAGCACCCCTATGGCAGGGGCAAGTCAGCCCCAGCATTTT | CASTPMAGASQPQHF
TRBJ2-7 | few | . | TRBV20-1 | TGCAGTGCTAGTTCGCATTTCTCCTACGAGCAGTACTTC | CSASSHFSYEQYF
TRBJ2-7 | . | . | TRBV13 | TGTGCCAGCAGGTTGCGCTCAGGGGGACTCTACGAGCAGTACTTC | CASRLRSGGLYEQYF
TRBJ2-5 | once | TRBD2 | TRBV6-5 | TGTGTCAGCAGTCCACTAGCGGGGGGGACTAAGGAGACCCAGTACTTC | CVSSPLAGGTKETQYF
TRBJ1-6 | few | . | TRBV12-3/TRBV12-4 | TGTGCCAGCAGTTTATGGGGAGGTTCACCCCTCCACTTT | CASSLWGGSPLHF
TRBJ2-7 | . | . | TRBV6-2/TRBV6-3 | TGTGCCAGCACTCAGGGGCTGACGCAGTACTTC | CASTQGLTQYF
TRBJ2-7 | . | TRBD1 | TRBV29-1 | TGCAGCCCTGGGACAGGGTTAGGCGAGCAGTACTTC | CSPGTGLGEQYF
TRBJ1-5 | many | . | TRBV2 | TGTGCCAGCAGTGGAAGTGAGGCAGGTCAGCCCCAGCATTTT | CASSGSEAGQPQHF
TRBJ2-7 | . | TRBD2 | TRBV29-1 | TGCAGCGCTGGGGGGACTAGCGGCTACGAGCAGTACTTC | CSAGGTSGYEQYF
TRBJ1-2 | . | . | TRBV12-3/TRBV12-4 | TGTGCCAGCAGCCCCTGGACAGAGGCATGGCTACACTTC | CASSPWTEAWLHF
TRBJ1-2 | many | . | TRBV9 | TGTGCCAGCAGCGAGAATACCAACTATGGCTACACCTTC | CASSENTNYGYTF
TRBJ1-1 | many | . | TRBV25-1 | TGTGCCAGCGCTGGCCGTACAAACCCGAACACTGAAGCTTTCTTT | CASAGRTNPNTEAFF
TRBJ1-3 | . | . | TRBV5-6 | TGTGCCAGCAGTTTCGGACAGAGCGGAAGAAACACCATATATTTT | CASSFGQSGRNTIYF
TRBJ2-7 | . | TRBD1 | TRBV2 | TGTTCCAGCAGTGACCTGACAGGGGGCGACTACGAGCAGTACTTC | CSSSDLTGGDYEQYF
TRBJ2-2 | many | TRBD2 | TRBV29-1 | TGCAGCGTCGATAGCGGGAGGGGCACCGGGGAGCTGTTTTTT | CSVDSGRGTGELFF
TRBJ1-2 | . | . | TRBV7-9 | TGTGCCAGCAGCTTACCGGGGGGGGATGGCTACACCTTC | CASSLPGGDGYTF